Each of the 5 T cell receptor beta chains below was sequenced from the same sample in a study of T cell repertoires in ileal Crohn's disease. The repertoire was sequenced with immunoSEQ multiplex PCR; TCRdb's copy has only in-frame clones and lacks some. The repertoire includes 9,600 or so clones, just over 75% of them detected once, and about 25% sits in the top ten. The source material was ileal tissue. These receptors all come from an adult with Crohn's disease.

The chain couples TRBV7-2 to TRBJ2-5; perhaps TRBD2 as D (6 bases). Germline loops: CDR1 SGHTA, CDR2 FQGNSA. V dropped 5 bases and J dropped 4 bases, with 11 bases sitting between them. This CDR3 has 13 amino acids. This CDR3 is CASSPLGGETQYF. CDR3 coding DNA: TGTGCCAGCAGCCCCCTGGGGGGAGAGACCCAGTACTTC. The variable domain in full, with the rest retrieved from reference TRBV7-2 and TRBJ2-5, is GAGVSQSPSNKVTEKGKDVELRCDPISGHTALYWYRQSLGQGLEFLIYFQGNSAPDKSGLPSDRFSAERTGGSVSTLTIQRTQQEDSAVYLCASSPLGGETQYFGPGTRLLVL.

The genes are TRBV30 and TRBJ1-1; D ambiguous. This CDR3 is built from 12 residues. The germline V and J ends were trimmed by 2 bases and 8 bases, with 12 bases remaining between them. The germline CDR1 and CDR2 sequences are GTSNPN and SVGIG (reference sequence). CDR3 loop: CAWSPTRAEAFF. For the CDR3, the DNA is TGTGCCTGGAGTCCAACAAGAGCGGAAGCTTTCTTT.

The chain links TRBV11-2 to TRBJ2-1; TRBD2 matches at 10 bases. The CDR3 runs 15 residues. Per germline, CDR1 SGHAT and CDR2 FQNNGV. Trimming at V came to 5 bases and at J to 6 bases, leaving 7 bases not matched to a gene. This chain's CDR3 is CASSPSGGAGNEQFF. The CDR3 coding sequence is TGTGCCAGCAGCCCAAGCGGGGGGGCGGGCAATGAGCAGTTCTTC.

The chain carries TRBV4-2 and TRBJ2-3, with 11 bases matching TRBD2. The CDR3 is 18 amino acids. V shed 1 base, J shed 6 bases, and the junction held 12 bases outside the gene matches. Germline V lookup: CDR1 LGHNA, CDR2 YNFKEQ. CDR3 coding DNA: TGTGCCAGCAGCCAAGCGTTAGCGGGGGGGCGGGCTGGGGATACGCAGTATTTT. Protein sequence: CASSQALAGGRAGDTQYF.

V and J are TRBV25-1 and TRBJ2-3, with D perhaps TRBD1 (6 bases). V lost 3 bases to trimming and J lost 4 bases, with 14 bases between them. The CDR3 contains 15 residues. Germline V gene data show CDR1 as MGHDK and CDR2 as SYGVNS. CDR3 DNA sequence: TGTGCCAGCAGTGACCTCAACAGGGAGCCAGATACGCAGTATTTT. Protein: CASSDLNREPDTQYF.